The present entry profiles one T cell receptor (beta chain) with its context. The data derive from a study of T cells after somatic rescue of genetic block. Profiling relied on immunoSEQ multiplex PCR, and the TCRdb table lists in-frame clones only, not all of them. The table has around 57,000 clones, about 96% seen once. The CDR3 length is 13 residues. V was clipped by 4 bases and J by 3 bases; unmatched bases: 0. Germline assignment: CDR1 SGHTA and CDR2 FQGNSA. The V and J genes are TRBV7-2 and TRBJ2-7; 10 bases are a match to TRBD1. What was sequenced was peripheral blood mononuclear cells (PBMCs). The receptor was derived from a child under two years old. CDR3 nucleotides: TGTGCCAGCAGCTGGACAGGGGGCTACGAGCAGTACTTC. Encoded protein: CASSWTGGYEQYF.